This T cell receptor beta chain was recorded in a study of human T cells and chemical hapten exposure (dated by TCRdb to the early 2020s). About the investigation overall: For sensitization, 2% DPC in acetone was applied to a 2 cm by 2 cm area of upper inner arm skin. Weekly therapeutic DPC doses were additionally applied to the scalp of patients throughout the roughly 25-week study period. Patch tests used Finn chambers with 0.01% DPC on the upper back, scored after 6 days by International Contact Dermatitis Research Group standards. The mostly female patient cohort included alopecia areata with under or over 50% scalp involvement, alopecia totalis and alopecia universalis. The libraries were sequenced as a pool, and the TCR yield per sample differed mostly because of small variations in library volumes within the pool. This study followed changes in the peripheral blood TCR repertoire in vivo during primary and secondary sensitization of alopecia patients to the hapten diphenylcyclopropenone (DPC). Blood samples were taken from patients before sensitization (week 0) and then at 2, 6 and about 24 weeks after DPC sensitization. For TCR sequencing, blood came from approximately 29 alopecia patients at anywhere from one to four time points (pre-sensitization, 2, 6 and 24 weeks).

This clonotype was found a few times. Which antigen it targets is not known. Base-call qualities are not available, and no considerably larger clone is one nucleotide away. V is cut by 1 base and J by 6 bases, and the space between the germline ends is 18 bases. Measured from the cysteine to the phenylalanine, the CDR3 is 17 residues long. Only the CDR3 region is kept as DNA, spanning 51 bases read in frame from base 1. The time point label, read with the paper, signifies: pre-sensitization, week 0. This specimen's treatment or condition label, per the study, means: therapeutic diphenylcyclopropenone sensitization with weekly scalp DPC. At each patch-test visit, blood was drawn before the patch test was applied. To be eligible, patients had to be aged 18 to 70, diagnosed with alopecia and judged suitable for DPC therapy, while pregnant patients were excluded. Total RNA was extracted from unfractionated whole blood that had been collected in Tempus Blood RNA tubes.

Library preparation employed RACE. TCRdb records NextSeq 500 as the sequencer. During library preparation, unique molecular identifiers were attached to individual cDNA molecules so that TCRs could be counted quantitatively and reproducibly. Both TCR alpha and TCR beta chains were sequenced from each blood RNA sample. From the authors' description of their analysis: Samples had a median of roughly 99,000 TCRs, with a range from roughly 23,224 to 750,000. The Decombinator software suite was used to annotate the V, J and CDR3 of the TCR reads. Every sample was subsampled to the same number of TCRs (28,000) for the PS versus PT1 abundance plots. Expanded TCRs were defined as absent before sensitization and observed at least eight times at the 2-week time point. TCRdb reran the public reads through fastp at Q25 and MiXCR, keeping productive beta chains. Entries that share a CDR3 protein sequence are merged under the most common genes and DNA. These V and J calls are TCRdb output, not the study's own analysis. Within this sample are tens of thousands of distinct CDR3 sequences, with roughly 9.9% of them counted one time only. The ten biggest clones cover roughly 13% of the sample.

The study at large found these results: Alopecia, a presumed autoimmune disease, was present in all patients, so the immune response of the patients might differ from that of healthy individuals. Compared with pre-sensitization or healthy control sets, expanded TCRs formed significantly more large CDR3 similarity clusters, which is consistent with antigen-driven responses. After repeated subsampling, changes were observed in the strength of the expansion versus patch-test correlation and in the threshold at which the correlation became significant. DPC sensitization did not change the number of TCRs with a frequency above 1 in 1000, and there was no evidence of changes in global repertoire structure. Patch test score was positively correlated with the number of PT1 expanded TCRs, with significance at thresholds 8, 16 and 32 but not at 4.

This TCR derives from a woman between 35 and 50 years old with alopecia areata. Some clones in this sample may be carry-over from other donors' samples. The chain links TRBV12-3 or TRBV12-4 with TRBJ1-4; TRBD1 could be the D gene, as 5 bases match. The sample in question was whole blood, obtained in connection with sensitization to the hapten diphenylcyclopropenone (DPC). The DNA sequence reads TGTGCCAGCAGTTTAGGCCCTACGGGAGGGGCGGATGAAAAACTGTTTTTT. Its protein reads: CASSLGPTGGADEKLFF.